This T cell receptor beta chain was sequenced in a study of human CD4 T cells and Enterobacteriaceae. Study conclusions and caveats: Specific clonotypes appeared less expanded ex vivo than cross-reactive ones.

Germline CDR1 and CDR2: SEHNR and FQNEAQ (reference sequence). The CDR3 extends over 15 amino acids. V was trimmed by 5 bases and J by 0 bases, leaving 13 bases between them. In the case of this clone: Its antigen is unidentified.

Ex vivo total memory CD4+ cells were sequenced at deep level. Repertoires were generated with immunoSEQ multiplex PCR, while TCRdb's copy carries only in-frame clones and drops some. Here the sample spans tens of thousands of clones, 82% being singletons. Sorting took every CD4+ cell except CD45RA+CCR7+CD95- naive cells, reaching over 95% purity. CD4 and CD14 magnetic microbeads positively selected total CD4+ T cells and monocytes. Before sorting, cells positive for CD8, CD14, CD16, CD56, CD19 or bright CD25 were removed. The chain recombines TRBV7-9 with TRBJ1-1, with a weak D call TRBD1 (6 bases). This receptor was identified in a human donor in good health. The source material was memory CD4+ T cells from blood. DNA of the CDR3: TGTGCCAGCAGCCGCTCCGGGACAATGAACACTGAAGCTTTCTTT. This sequence encodes CASSRSGTMNTEAFF.